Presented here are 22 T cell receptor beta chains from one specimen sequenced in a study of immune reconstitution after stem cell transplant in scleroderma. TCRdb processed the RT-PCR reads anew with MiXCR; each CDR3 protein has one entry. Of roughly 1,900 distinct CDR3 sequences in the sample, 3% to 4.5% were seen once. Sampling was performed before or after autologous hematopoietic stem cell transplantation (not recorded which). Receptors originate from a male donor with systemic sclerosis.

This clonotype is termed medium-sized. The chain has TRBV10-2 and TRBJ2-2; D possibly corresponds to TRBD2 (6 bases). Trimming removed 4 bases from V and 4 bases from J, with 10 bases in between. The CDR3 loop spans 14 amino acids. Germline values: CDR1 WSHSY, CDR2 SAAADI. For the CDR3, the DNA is TGCGCCAGCAGTGCGGGACTGGCCACCGGGGAGCTGTTTTTT. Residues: CASSAGLATGELFF.

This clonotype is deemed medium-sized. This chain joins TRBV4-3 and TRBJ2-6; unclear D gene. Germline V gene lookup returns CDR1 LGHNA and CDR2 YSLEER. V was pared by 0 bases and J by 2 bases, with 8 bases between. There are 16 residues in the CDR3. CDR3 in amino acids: CASSQDRWAGANVLTF. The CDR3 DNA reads TGCGCCAGCAGCCAAGATCGGTGGGCTGGGGCCAACGTCCTGACTTTC.

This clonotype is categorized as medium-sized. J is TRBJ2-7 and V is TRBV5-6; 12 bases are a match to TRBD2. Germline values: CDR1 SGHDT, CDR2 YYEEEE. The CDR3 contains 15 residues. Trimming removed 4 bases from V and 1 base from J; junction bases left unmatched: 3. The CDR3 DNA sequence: TGTGCCAGCAGCCGACTAGCGGGAGCTTCCTACGAGCAGTACTTC. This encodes CASSRLAGASYEQYF.

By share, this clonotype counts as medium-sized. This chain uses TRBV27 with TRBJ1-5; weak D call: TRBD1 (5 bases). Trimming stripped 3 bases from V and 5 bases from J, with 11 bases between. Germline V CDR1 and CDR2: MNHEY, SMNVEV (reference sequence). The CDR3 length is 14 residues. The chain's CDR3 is CASSFGREHQPQHF. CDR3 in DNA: TGTGCCAGCAGTTTTGGCAGGGAGCATCAGCCCCAGCATTTT.

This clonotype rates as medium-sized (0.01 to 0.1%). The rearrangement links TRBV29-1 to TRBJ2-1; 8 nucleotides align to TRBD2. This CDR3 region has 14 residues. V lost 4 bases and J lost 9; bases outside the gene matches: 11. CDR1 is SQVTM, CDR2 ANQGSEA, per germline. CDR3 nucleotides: TGCAGCGTTGCCAAGGGACTAGTGAAGAGTGAGCAGTTCTTC. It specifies CSVAKGLVKSEQFF.

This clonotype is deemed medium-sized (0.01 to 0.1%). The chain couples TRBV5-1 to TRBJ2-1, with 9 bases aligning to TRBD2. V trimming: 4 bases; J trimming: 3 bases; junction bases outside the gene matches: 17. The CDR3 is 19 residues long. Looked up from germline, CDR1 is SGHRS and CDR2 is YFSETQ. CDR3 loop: CASSPRGRPTSGVYNEQFF. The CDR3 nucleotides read TGCGCCAGCAGCCCTCGGGGGCGGCCGACTAGCGGAGTCTACAATGAGCAGTTCTTC.

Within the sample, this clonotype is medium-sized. The CDR3 protein is CSARVRIGQGTIYSNQPQHF. The CDR3 DNA follows: TGCAGTGCTAGAGTAAGGATTGGGCAGGGGACCATCTATAGCAATCAGCCCCAGCATTTT. The chain recombines TRBV20-1 with TRBJ1-5; D possibly corresponds to TRBD1 (6 bases). The CDR3 is 20 amino acids. Germline CDR1 is DFQATT and CDR2 is SNEGSKA (reference sequence). V gave up 1 base and J gave up 0 bases, with 25 bases separating them.

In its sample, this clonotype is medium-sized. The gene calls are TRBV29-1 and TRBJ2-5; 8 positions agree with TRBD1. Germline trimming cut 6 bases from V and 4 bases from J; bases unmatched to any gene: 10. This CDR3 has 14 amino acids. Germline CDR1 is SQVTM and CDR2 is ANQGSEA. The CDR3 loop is CSVLGQGRRETQYF. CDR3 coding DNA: TGCAGCGTGCTTGGACAGGGCCGGAGAGAGACCCAGTACTTC.

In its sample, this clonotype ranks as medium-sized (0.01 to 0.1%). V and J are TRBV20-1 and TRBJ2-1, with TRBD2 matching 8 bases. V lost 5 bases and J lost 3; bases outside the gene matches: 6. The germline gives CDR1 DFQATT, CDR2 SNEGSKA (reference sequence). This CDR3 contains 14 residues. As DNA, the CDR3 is TGCAGTGCTTCAAGCGGGAGAGGCTACAATGAGCAGTTCTTC. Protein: CSASSGRGYNEQFF.

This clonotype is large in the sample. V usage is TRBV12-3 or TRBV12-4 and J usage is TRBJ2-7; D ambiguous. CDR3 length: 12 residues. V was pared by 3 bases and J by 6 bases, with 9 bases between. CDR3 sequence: CASSFGRSEQYF. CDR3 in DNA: TGTGCCAGCAGTTTCGGTAGGAGCGAGCAGTACTTC.

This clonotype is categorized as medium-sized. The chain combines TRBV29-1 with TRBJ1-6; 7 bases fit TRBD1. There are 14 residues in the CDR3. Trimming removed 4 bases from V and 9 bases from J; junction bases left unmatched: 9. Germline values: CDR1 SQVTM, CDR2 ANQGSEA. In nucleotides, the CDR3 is TGCAGCGTTGGAGAGGCAGGGGGGATTTCACCCCTCCACTTT. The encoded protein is CSVGEAGGISPLHF.

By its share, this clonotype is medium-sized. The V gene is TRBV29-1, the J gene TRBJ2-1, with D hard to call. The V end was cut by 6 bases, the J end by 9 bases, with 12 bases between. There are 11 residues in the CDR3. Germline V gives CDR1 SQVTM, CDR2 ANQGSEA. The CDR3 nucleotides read TGCAGCGTCCCAGAGATAATTGAGCAGTTCTTC. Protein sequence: CSVPEIIEQFF.

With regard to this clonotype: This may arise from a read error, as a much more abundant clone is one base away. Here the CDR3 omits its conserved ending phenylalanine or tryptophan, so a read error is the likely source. In DNA, the CDR3 is TGTGCCAGTAGTACTCTAGCGGCGGGGGAACCCGAGCAGTTCCTC. Protein product: CASSTLAAGEPEQFL. This chain connects TRBV19 to TRBJ2-1; TRBD2 matches at 7 bases. The CDR3 has 15 residues. Germline CDR1 and CDR2: LNHDA and SQIVND (reference sequence). The trim removed 4 bases at V and 10 bases at J, leaving 13 bases unmatched.

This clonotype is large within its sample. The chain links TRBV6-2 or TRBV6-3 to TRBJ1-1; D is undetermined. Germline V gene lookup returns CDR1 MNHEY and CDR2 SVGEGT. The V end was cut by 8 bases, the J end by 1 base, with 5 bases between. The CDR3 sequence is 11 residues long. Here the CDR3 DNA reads TGTGCCAGCGGGAAGAACACTGAAGCTTTCTTT. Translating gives CASGKNTEAFF.

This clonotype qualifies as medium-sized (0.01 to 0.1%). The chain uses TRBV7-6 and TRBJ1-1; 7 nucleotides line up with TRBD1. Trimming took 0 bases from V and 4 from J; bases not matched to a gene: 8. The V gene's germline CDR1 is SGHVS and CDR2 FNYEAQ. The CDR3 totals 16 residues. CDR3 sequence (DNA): TGTGCCAGCAGCTTAGCAGGGGGCGGATCTATCACTGAAGCTTTCTTT. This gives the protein CASSLAGGGSITEAFF.

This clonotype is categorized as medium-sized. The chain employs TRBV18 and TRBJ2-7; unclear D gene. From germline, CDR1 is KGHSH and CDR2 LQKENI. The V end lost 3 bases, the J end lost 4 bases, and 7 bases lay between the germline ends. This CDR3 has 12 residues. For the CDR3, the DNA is TGTGCCAGCTCACCCGTCGGGTACGAGCAGTACTTC. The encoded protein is CASSPVGYEQYF.

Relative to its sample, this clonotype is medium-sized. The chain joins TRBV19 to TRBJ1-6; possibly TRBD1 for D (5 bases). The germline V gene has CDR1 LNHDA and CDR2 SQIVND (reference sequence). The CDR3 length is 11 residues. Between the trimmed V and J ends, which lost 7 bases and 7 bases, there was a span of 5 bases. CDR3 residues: CASKGNSPLHF. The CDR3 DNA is TGTGCCAGTAAGGGGAATTCACCCCTCCACTTT.

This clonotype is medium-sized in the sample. In DNA form, the CDR3 reads TGTGCCAGCAGTTTTAGGGGACAGGGAACTTACAATGAGCAGTTCTTC. Residues: CASSFRGQGTYNEQFF. This chain connects TRBV6-2 or TRBV6-3 to TRBJ2-1; 9 bases are a match to TRBD1. With V trimmed by 4 bases and J by 4 bases, 8 bases remained unmatched. From germline, CDR1 is MNHEY and CDR2 SVGEGT. The CDR3 sequence is 16 residues long.

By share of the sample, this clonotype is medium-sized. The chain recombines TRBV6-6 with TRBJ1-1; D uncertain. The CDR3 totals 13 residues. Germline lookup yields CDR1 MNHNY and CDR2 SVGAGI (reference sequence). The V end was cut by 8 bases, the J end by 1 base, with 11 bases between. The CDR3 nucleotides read TGTGCCAGCCATCAAAACGGGAACACTGAAGCTTTCTTT. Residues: CASHQNGNTEAFF.

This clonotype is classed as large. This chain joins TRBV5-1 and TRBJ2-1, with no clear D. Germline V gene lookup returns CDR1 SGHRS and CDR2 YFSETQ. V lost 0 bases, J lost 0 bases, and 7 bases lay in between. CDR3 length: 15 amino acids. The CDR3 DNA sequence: TGCGCCAGCAGCTTGGGCGGAAACTCCTACAATGAGCAGTTCTTC. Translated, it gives CASSLGGNSYNEQFF. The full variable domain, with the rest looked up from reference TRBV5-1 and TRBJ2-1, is KAGVTQTPRYLIKTRGQQVTLSCSPISGHRSVSWYQQTPGQGLQFLFEYFSETQRNKGNFPGRFSGRQFSNSRSEMNVSTLELGDSALYLCASSLGGNSYNEQFFGPGTRLTVL.

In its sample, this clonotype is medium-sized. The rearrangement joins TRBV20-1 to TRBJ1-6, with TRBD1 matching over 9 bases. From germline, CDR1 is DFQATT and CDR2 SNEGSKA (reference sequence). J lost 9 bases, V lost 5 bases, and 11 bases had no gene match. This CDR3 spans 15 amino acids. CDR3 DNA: TGCAGTGCTGACCCAACCGGGACAGGGCCTTCACCCCTCCACTTT. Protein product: CSADPTGTGPSPLHF.

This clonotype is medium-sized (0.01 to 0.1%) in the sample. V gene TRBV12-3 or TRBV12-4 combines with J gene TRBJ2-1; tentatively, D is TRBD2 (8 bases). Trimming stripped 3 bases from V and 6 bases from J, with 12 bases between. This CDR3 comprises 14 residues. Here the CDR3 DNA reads TGTGCCAGCAGTTTCGGGAGGGACAGCAATGAGCAGTTCTTC. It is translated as CASSFGRDSNEQFF.